The 14 T cell receptor beta chains below were found in one sample sequenced in a study of T-cell memory formation after mild COVID-19. TCRdb ran MiXCR on the 5' RACE reads and lists one entry per CDR3 protein. This sample has approximately 430,000 distinct CDR3 sequences, with under 25% found just once. The sequenced material came from PBMCs or a T cell subset sorted from them (not recorded which). The receptors come from an adult woman who had mild COVID-19 (a few samples of this study predate the infection). Cell type and time point are not known.

The chain recombines TRBV4-1 with TRBJ1-5; TRBD1 might be the D (5 bases). Germline V gene sequence: CDR1 MGHRA, CDR2 YSYEKL. CDR3 size: 15 residues. Trimming removed 6 bases at V and 0 bases at J, with 12 bases between. In nucleotides, the CDR3 is TGCGCCAGCAGGCTCGGACACCTTAGCAATCAGCCCCAGCATTTT. It codes for CASRLGHLSNQPQHF.

The sample holds a few counts of this clonotype. The chain carries TRBV5-1 and TRBJ1-1; D is uncertain. Per germline, CDR1 SGHRS and CDR2 YFSETQ. The CDR3 is made up of 16 amino acids. Trimming took 5 bases from V and 2 from J, leaving 19 bases between them. CDR3: CASSRAGDKRNTEAFF. The CDR3 DNA reads as TGCGCCAGCAGTAGGGCAGGAGATAAAAGAAACACTGAAGCTTTCTTT.

The chain carries TRBV6-6 and TRBJ2-5; D remains unclear. Per germline, CDR1 MNHNY and CDR2 SVGAGI (reference sequence). This CDR3 contains 11 residues. V gave up 4 bases and J gave up 4 bases, with 4 bases separating them. DNA for the CDR3: TGTGCCAGCAGTTCCATAGAGACCCAGTACTTC. As protein: CASSSIETQYF.

V is TRBV24-1 and J is TRBJ2-1; 10 bases line up with TRBD2. Trimming cost V 0 bases and J 7 bases; bases outside gene matches: 2. The CDR3 has 15 amino acids. Germline V gives CDR1 KGHDR, CDR2 SFDVKD. CDR3 DNA sequence: TGTGCCACCAGTGATTTGCAGACTAGCGGGAATGAGCAGTTCTTC. The encoded protein is CATSDLQTSGNEQFF.

CDR3 amino acids: CASSTGSTSYEQYF. The CDR3 region has the DNA TGTGCCAGCAGCACAGGAAGTACCTCCTACGAGCAGTACTTC. The genes are TRBV21-1 and TRBJ2-7. TRBV21-1 is classified as a pseudogene. This CDR3 has 14 residues.

V gene TRBV12-3 or TRBV12-4 combines with J gene TRBJ2-2; D might be TRBD1 (6 bases). V was trimmed by 6 bases and J by 5 bases, leaving 10 bases between them. This CDR3 comprises 13 residues. CDR3 bases: TGTGCCAGCAGCCACAGGGTGACCGGGGAGCTGTTTTTT. It encodes CASSHRVTGELFF.

This clonotype was seen more than once but under ten times. This chain connects TRBV27 to TRBJ2-1, with TRBD2 matching over 13 bases. Germline lookup yields CDR1 MNHEY and CDR2 SMNVEV (reference sequence). V shed 3 bases, J shed 8 bases, and the junction held 7 bases outside the gene matches. The CDR3 loop spans 16 amino acids. The CDR3 loop reads CASSLSFTSGRDEQFF. The CDR3 bases are TGTGCCAGCAGTTTGAGTTTTACTAGCGGGAGGGATGAGCAGTTCTTC.

The chain joins TRBV20-1 to TRBJ2-1, with D possibly matching TRBD2 (6 bases). The CDR3 covers 17 residues. Germline values: CDR1 DFQATT, CDR2 SNEGSKA (reference sequence). The V gene lost 0 bases and the J gene lost 10 bases, with 25 bases spanning the gap. This CDR3 reads CSARDVGGGNTHTEQFF. CDR3 nucleotide sequence: TGCAGTGCTAGAGACGTAGGTGGGGGGAACACACACACGGAGCAGTTCTTC.

The chain couples TRBV12-3 or TRBV12-4 to TRBJ1-1, with 8 bases aligning to TRBD1. V trimming: 5 bases; J trimming: 2 bases; junction bases outside the gene matches: 7. The CDR3 runs 15 residues. The CDR3: CASSAQGAINTEAFF. CDR3 nucleotide sequence: TGTGCCAGCAGTGCGCAGGGGGCGATCAACACTGAAGCTTTCTTT.

This clonotype was recorded a few times. This chain uses TRBV6-1 with TRBJ1-1; tentative D call: TRBD1 (6 bases). Germline CDR1 reads MNHNS; CDR2 reads SASEGT. This CDR3 is 14 amino acids long. V was pared by 4 bases and J by 0 bases, with 9 bases between. CDR3 amino acids: CASSVQGMNTEAFF. CDR3 DNA sequence: TGTGCCAGCAGTGTACAGGGAATGAACACTGAAGCTTTCTTT.

This clonotype was picked up a small number of times. The chain has TRBV12-2 and TRBJ1-2; the table calls TRBD1, which could not be checked here. TRBV12-2 is a recognized pseudogene. The CDR3 covers 18 residues. The DNA for the CDR3 is TGTGCAACACTCTTCTACTCGCCTACAGGGACTCCCGACTATGGCTACACCTTC. Translating gives CATLFYSPTGTPDYGYTF.

This clonotype has just a few counts. The gene calls are TRBV12-3 or TRBV12-4 and TRBJ1-1; D is uncertain. This CDR3 contains 13 residues. Trimming stripped 1 base from V and 3 bases from J, with 6 bases between. The CDR3 loop is CASSLEMYTEAFF. DNA for the CDR3: TGTGCCAGCAGTTTAGAGATGTACACTGAAGCTTTCTTT.

This clonotype was counted only a few times. V is TRBV27 and J is TRBJ2-7; no clear D gene. CDR3 length: 13 amino acids. The germline V gene encodes CDR1 MNHEY and CDR2 SMNVEV (reference sequence). Trimming stripped 7 bases from V and 2 bases from J, with 12 bases between. As DNA, the CDR3 is TGTGCCAGCATCAGTACGATTCCCTACGAGCAGTACTTC. This gives the protein CASISTIPYEQYF.

This rearrangement joins TRBV6-5 to TRBJ1-1; possibly TRBD1 for D (5 bases). CDR3 length: 16 residues. V was trimmed by 6 bases and J by 2 bases, leaving 19 bases between them. Germline CDR1 and CDR2: MNHEY and SVGAGI. The CDR3 loop is CASSLNLGRINTEAFF. The CDR3 region has the DNA TGTGCCAGCAGCCTAAACCTGGGACGGATAAACACTGAAGCTTTCTTT.